Sequencing of this T cell receptor beta chain was carried out in a study of blood T cell repertoires in COVID-19. Study information: T cells, B-cell-depleted T cells, or PBMCs provided the cDNA or gDNA that served as material.

Germline V lookup: CDR1 LNHDA, CDR2 SQIVND (reference sequence). Trimming cost V 3 bases and J 3 bases, with 17 bases left between them. The CDR3 spans 16 residues. The repertoire was sequenced with immunoSEQ multiplex PCR; TCRdb's copy has only in-frame clones and lacks some. Altogether approximately 160,000 clones are present, around 83% being singletons, with the ten largest covering under 8.5%. This chain connects TRBV19 to TRBJ1-2; D is unclear. Sequenced sample: peripheral blood. This sequence was found in an older woman with COVID-19, enrolled during active disease. CDR3 amino acids: CASSIVSSRGYYGYTF. The CDR3 nucleotides are TGTGCCAGTAGTATCGTTTCGAGCCGGGGTTACTATGGCTACACCTTC.